A single sample is the source of the 29 T cell receptor beta chains below, sequenced in a study of T cell responses to AZD1222 COVID-19 vaccine. Clones were sequenced by immunoSEQ multiplex PCR, and TCRdb holds only the in-frame ones, with some missing. The sample has under 70,000 clones, approximately 85% seen once. The sample here was peripheral blood, taken on day 0 of MenACWY control vaccination. Receptors originate from an adult in good health.

V is TRBV28 and J is TRBJ2-2; D gene unclear. The CDR3 has 13 amino acids. Germline assignment: CDR1 MDHEN and CDR2 SYDVKM. The germline V and J ends were trimmed by 6 bases and 11 bases, with 16 bases remaining between them. DNA for the CDR3: TGTGCCAGCAGCCCTGGCCGGTCTCGAGAGCTGTTTTTT. Its protein product is CASSPGRSRELFF.

This clone was observed a single time. The chain uses TRBV4-3 and TRBJ1-4; a weak D match, TRBD1 (6 bases). This CDR3 is built from 17 residues. Germline loops: CDR1 LGHNA, CDR2 YSLEER. With 4 bases removed from V and 4 bases from J, the gap between germline ends came to 19 bases. Here the CDR3 DNA reads TGCGCCAGCAGCCTCTCTCGGGGGCTTGCGGGTAATGAAAAACTGTTTTTT. Amino acids: CASSLSRGLAGNEKLFF.

This chain connects TRBV27 to TRBJ2-7, with 14 bases matching TRBD2. This CDR3 comprises 14 residues. CDR1 is MNHEY and CDR2 is SMNVEV in the germline V gene (reference sequence). After removal of 6 bases from V and 5 bases from J, the junction contained 3 bases not matched to a gene. This chain's CDR3 is CASRGLAGVHEQYF. In DNA, the CDR3 is TGTGCCAGCAGGGGACTAGCGGGAGTTCACGAGCAGTACTTC.

This chain connects TRBV19 to TRBJ1-4; 9 bases are a match to TRBD1. Germline trimming cut 3 bases from V and 8 bases from J; bases unmatched to any gene: 7. CDR3 length equals 15 residues. From germline, CDR1 is LNHDA and CDR2 SQIVND (reference sequence). The CDR3 region has the DNA TGTGCCAGTAGTATGTCTGGACAGGGGACCGAAAAACTGTTTTTT. Its protein is CASSMSGQGTEKLFF.

The count of this clone is one. The chain uses TRBV19 and TRBJ1-5; D perhaps matches TRBD1 (6 bases). Trimming cost V 5 bases and J 6 bases, with 17 bases left between them. CDR1 and CDR2 from the germline V gene are LNHDA and SQIVND (reference sequence). This CDR3 has 15 residues. DNA for the CDR3: TGTGCCAGTAGTCTGGGGGCGGCAGGGGCTCAGCCCCAGCATTTT. Translation: CASSLGAAGAQPQHF.

This chain links TRBV4-3 with TRBJ1-3; D is uncertain. This CDR3 spans 15 amino acids. The germline gives CDR1 LGHNA, CDR2 YSLEER. The germline V and J ends were trimmed by 1 base and 0 bases, with 7 bases remaining between them. Here the CDR3 reads CASSQGLDSGNTIYF. Here the CDR3 DNA reads TGCGCCAGCAGCCAAGGGTTAGACTCTGGAAACACCATATATTTT.

J is TRBJ2-7 and V is TRBV20-1; D is perhaps TRBD2 (6 bases). The CDR3 is 15 residues long. CDR1 is DFQATT, CDR2 SNEGSKA, per germline (reference sequence). V was clipped by 3 bases and J by 6 bases, with 21 bases between them. The CDR3 is CSASPRAGPLLEQYF. The CDR3 bases are TGCAGTGCTAGTCCCCGGGCGGGACCCCTCCTCGAGCAGTACTTC.

There are a few counts of this clone. V is TRBV5-1 and J is TRBJ2-2; D tentatively fits TRBD1 or TRBD2 (5 bases each). Trimming removed 0 bases at V and 5 bases at J, with 11 bases between. The CDR3 loop spans 15 amino acids. Per the germline V gene, CDR1 is SGHRS and CDR2 is YFSETQ. CDR3 protein: CASSLAVGETGELFF. The CDR3 bases are TGCGCCAGCAGCTTGGCGGTAGGGGAGACCGGGGAGCTGTTTTTT.

This clone was observed a handful of times. This chain joins TRBV5-3 and TRBJ2-7; D is perhaps TRBD1 (5 bases). TRBV5-3 is marked as an open reading frame, function uncertain. The CDR3 is 16 residues long. The V end was cut by 3 bases, the J end by 1 base, with 17 bases between. CDR3 sequence reads: CARSSYQTGHSYEQYF. The CDR3 DNA sequence: TGTGCCAGAAGCTCGTACCAGACCGGACATTCCTACGAGCAGTACTTC.

This clone was recorded once. The chain combines TRBV7-3 with TRBJ1-3; D remains ambiguous. This CDR3 is built from 14 residues. Trimming removed 1 base at V and 11 bases at J, with 15 bases between. Germline V gene sequence: CDR1 SGHTA, CDR2 FQGTGA. The CDR3 here is CASSLMGPQSPIYF. CDR3 in DNA: TGTGCCAGCAGCTTAATGGGTCCCCAGAGCCCCATATATTTT.

The gene calls are TRBV12-3 or TRBV12-4 and TRBJ1-1, with TRBD1 identical over 9 bases. Unmatched junction bases numbered 2, after V lost 5 bases and J lost 4 bases. This CDR3 has 13 amino acids. CDR3 residues: CASSRDRVTEAFF. CDR3 bases: TGTGCCAGCAGTCGGGACAGGGTCACTGAAGCTTTCTTT.

This clone has a handful of counts. The chain carries TRBV21-1 and TRBJ2-7; TRBD2 reflects the table's D call only, with no check against the DNA. TRBV21-1 counts as a pseudogene. CDR3 length equals 17 residues. The CDR3 DNA reads TGTGCCACCGAAGGGGTACTAGCGGGAGGGACCTCCTACGAGCAGTACTTC. It yields the protein CATEGVLAGGTSYEQYF.

This chain joins TRBV14 and TRBJ2-7; no firm D call. The germline CDR1 and CDR2 sequences are SGHDN and FVKESK. The V and J ends lost 1 base and 3 bases respectively, with 4 bases between them. The CDR3 contains 12 residues. The CDR3 coding sequence is TGTGCCAGCAGCCAAGGAAGCTACGAGCAGTACTTC. Residues: CASSQGSYEQYF. The variable domain in full, completed from reference TRBV14 and TRBJ2-7, reads EAGVTQFPSHSVIEKGQTVTLRCDPISGHDNLYWYRRVMGKEIKFLLHFVKESKQDESGMPNNRFLAERTGGTYSTLKVQPAELEDSGVYFCASSQGSYEQYFGPGTRLTVT.

This clone has a single count. The chain carries TRBV5-6 and TRBJ1-2; possible D gene TRBD1, 5 bases. V was pared by 5 bases and J by 8 bases, with 31 bases between. CDR3 length: 18 amino acids. Germline values: CDR1 SGHDT, CDR2 YYEEEE. CDR3 sequence: CASSPLGTTPGDYGGYTF. CDR3 DNA: TGTGCCAGCAGTCCCTTGGGGACCACACCGGGAGACTATGGCGGCTACACCTTC.

CDR3 sequence reads: CASSEVGTGALSEAFF. CDR3 coding DNA: TGTGCCAGCAGTGAAGTCGGGACAGGGGCGCTTTCTGAAGCTTTCTTT. The rearrangement uses TRBV25-1 and TRBJ1-1; TRBD1 matches 10 bases. The CDR3 has 16 residues. Germline V gene sequence: CDR1 MGHDK, CDR2 SYGVNS. With V trimmed by 2 bases and J by 6 bases, 9 bases remained unmatched.

V usage is TRBV5-1 and J usage is TRBJ1-4; D is unresolved. The germline CDR1 and CDR2 sequences are SGHRS and YFSETQ. V was cut by 5 bases and J by 7 bases, with 18 bases left in between. This CDR3 contains 15 residues. The CDR3 loop is CASRATGKGGEKLFF. CDR3 in DNA: TGCGCCAGCAGGGCAACCGGGAAAGGCGGTGAAAAACTGTTTTTT.

This rearrangement joins TRBV29-1 to TRBJ1-2; D is possibly TRBD1 (6 bases). This CDR3 is built from 11 residues. The ends were cut back, 6 bases at V and 10 bases at J, with 15 bases in the middle. The germline V gene has CDR1 SQVTM and CDR2 ANQGSEA. CDR3 residues: CSVTLTGNYTF. In nucleotides, the CDR3 is TGCAGCGTGACCCTTACAGGGAACTACACCTTC.

This clone was detected once. This chain links TRBV4-3 with TRBJ1-1; 8 bases fit TRBD1. CDR3 size: 14 residues. J was trimmed by 6 bases and V by 5 bases; bases with no gene match: 8. Per germline, CDR1 LGHNA and CDR2 YSLEER. This chain's CDR3 is CASSKGQGGPEAFF. CDR3 DNA: TGCGCCAGCAGCAAAGGACAGGGTGGGCCTGAAGCTTTCTTT.

This sequence joins TRBV4-1 and TRBJ1-2; D is uncertain. CDR1 is MGHRA, CDR2 YSYEKL, per germline. CDR3 length: 14 amino acids. V lost 3 bases and J lost 3, with 11 bases in between. The CDR3 is CASSQGLWDYGYTF. The CDR3 DNA follows: TGCGCCAGCAGCCAGGGCTTATGGGACTATGGCTACACCTTC.

This chain joins TRBV30 and TRBJ2-1, with D tentatively TRBD2 (6 bases). V lost 1 base, J lost 7 bases, and 20 bases lay in between. The length of the CDR3 is 16 residues. In germline, CDR1 is GTSNPN, CDR2 SVGIG (reference sequence). The CDR3 coding sequence is TGTGCCTGGAGTGCCCAGGCGGGACTTGTAGGGAATGAGCAGTTCTTC. This encodes CAWSAQAGLVGNEQFF. Variable domain in full (rest from reference TRBV30 and TRBJ2-1): SQTIHQWPATLVQPVGSPLSLECTVEGTSNPNLYWYRQAAGRGLQLLFYSVGIGQISSEVPQNLSASRPQDRQFILSSKKLLLSDSGFYLCAWSAQAGLVGNEQFFGPGTRLTVL.

The V gene is TRBV4-3, the J gene TRBJ2-7; D perhaps matches TRBD1 (5 bases). The CDR3 length is 14 residues. Germline V lookup: CDR1 LGHNA, CDR2 YSLEER. V lost 1 base to trimming and J lost 3 bases, with 10 bases between them. The CDR3 sequence is CASSQGRRGYEQYF. The CDR3 coding sequence is TGCGCCAGCAGCCAAGGAAGAAGGGGCTACGAGCAGTACTTC.

The chain uses TRBV27 and TRBJ1-1; tentative D call: TRBD1 (5 bases). The CDR3 contains 14 residues. CDR1 is MNHEY and CDR2 is SMNVEV in the germline V gene (reference sequence). Trimming pared 5 bases from V and 8 bases from J, leaving 18 bases between. CDR3 in amino acids: CASSRQGSGLEAFF. The DNA for the CDR3 is TGTGCCAGCAGTAGGCAGGGTTCCGGATTGGAAGCTTTCTTT.

The chain recombines TRBV7-6 with TRBJ2-3; 14 bases map to TRBD2. The junction had 11 bases not matched to a gene; V was cut back by 10 bases and J by 8 bases. Germline loops: CDR1 SGHVS, CDR2 FNYEAQ. The length of the CDR3 is 15 residues. CDR3 bases: TGTGCCACCAAGGGACTAGCGGGAGATGGGGGTACGCAGTATTTT. Amino acid sequence: CATKGLAGDGGTQYF. The variable domain in full, with the rest retrieved from reference TRBV7-6 and TRBJ2-3, is GAGVSQSPRYKVTKRGQDVALRCDPISGHVSLYWYRQALGQGPEFLTYFNYEAQQDKSGLPNDRFSAERPEGSISTLTIQRTEQRDSAMYRCATKGLAGDGGTQYFGPGTRLTVL.

The V call is TRBV5-1, the J call TRBJ2-7, with 9 bases fitting TRBD1. J lost 6 bases, V lost 3 bases, and 7 bases had no gene match. Germline lookup yields CDR1 SGHRS and CDR2 YFSETQ. This CDR3 has 14 amino acids. The CDR3 spells CASSSPGQGGEQYF. Here the CDR3 DNA reads TGCGCCAGCAGCTCACCGGGACAGGGAGGCGAGCAGTACTTC.

The genes are TRBV5-1 and TRBJ2-6; D ambiguous. Looked up from germline, CDR1 is SGHRS and CDR2 is YFSETQ. CDR3 size: 14 residues. Trimming removed 1 base from V and 3 bases from J, with 5 bases in between. The CDR3 reads CASSLTVGANVLTF. In DNA form, the CDR3 reads TGCGCCAGCAGCTTGACAGTTGGGGCCAACGTCCTGACTTTC.

The chain uses TRBV2 and TRBJ1-1; D gene ambiguous. Germline CDR1 SNHLY, CDR2 FYNNEI. The CDR3 loop spans 12 amino acids. Trimming removed 6 bases from V and 1 base from J, with 6 bases in between. CDR3 coding DNA: TGTGCCAGCAGCTACAGGAACACTGAAGCTTTCTTT. Protein sequence: CASSYRNTEAFF.

The genes are TRBV2 and TRBJ1-3; no definite D call. Germline V lookup: CDR1 SNHLY, CDR2 FYNNEI. The CDR3 has 15 residues. The ends were cut back, 5 bases at V and 5 bases at J, with 16 bases in the middle. CDR3 loop: CASSLRSQVRNTIYF. The CDR3 DNA reads as TGTGCCAGCAGTTTAAGATCCCAGGTCCGAAACACCATATATTTT.

V and J are TRBV28 and TRBJ1-1, with TRBD1 matching over 8 bases. Trimming cost V 6 bases and J 11 bases; bases outside gene matches: 14. Germline-derived CDR1 and CDR2 are MDHEN and SYDVKM. This CDR3 contains 14 residues. The CDR3 nucleotides are TGTGCCAGCAGAGTACAAGGACAGGGTAGAAGTGCTTTCTTT. Translating gives CASRVQGQGRSAFF.

V usage is TRBV3-1 (or the pseudogene TRBV3-2) and J usage is TRBJ2-5, with a possible D match to TRBD1 (5 bases). Germline lookup yields CDR1 LGHDT and CDR2 YNNKEL (reference sequence). The CDR3 consists of 13 residues. V lost 5 bases to trimming and J lost 1 base, with 8 bases between them. The CDR3 loop reads CASSSDSQETQYF. Here the CDR3 DNA reads TGTGCCAGCAGCAGTGACAGCCAAGAGACCCAGTACTTC.